What follows are 11 T cell receptor beta chains derived from one specimen sequenced in a study of control samples from healthy donors and cancer patients. Generated by immunoSEQ multiplex PCR, the TCRdb table keeps only in-frame clones and is missing some. The table has tens of thousands of clones, 90% seen once; the top ten hold roughly 5.7%. Sequencing was carried out using PBMCs. The receptors originated from a man aged 55 to 70 with colorectal cancer.

The chain is built from TRBV19 and TRBJ1-1; TRBD1 aligns across 7 bases. With 7 bases clipped from V and 8 bases from J, the junction kept 10 bases outside the gene matches. Germline CDR1 LNHDA, CDR2 SQIVND (reference sequence). The CDR3 extends over 13 amino acids. The chain's CDR3 is CASNLDRTSEAFF. The CDR3 DNA is TGTGCCAGTAACCTGGACAGGACATCCGAAGCTTTCTTT.

The rearrangement joins TRBV4-1 to TRBJ2-7, with TRBD1 matching 7 bases. The CDR3 length is 15 residues. Germline CDR1 MGHRA, CDR2 YSYEKL. Unmatched junction bases numbered 9, after V lost 3 bases and J lost 4 bases. DNA of the CDR3: TGCGCCAGCAGCCAGCAGACAGGGCCCTCATACGAGCAGTACTTC. It translates to CASSQQTGPSYEQYF.

The V and J genes are TRBV2 and TRBJ2-1; no definite D call. Germline CDR1 and CDR2: SNHLY and FYNNEI. The CDR3 totals 12 residues. The germline V and J ends were trimmed by 2 bases and 10 bases, with 9 bases remaining between them. CDR3 sequence reads: CASSENRGEQFF. The CDR3 DNA reads as TGTGCCAGCAGTGAAAATCGAGGAGAGCAGTTCTTC.

This chain links TRBV21-1 with TRBJ1-2; the table's D call, TRBD1, has no DNA check behind it. TRBV21-1 is annotated as a pseudogene. This CDR3 has 18 amino acids. The CDR3 bases are TGTGCCAGCAGCAAAGGACAGGGGCAGGTTATCTATGACTATGGCTACACCTTC. Protein product: CASSKGQGQVIYDYGYTF.

The chain uses TRBV11-2 and TRBJ2-7, with 7 positions matching TRBD1. The germline V gene encodes CDR1 SGHAT and CDR2 FQNNGV. CDR3 length: 14 residues. With V trimmed by 3 bases and J by 2 bases, 4 bases remained unmatched. In DNA form, the CDR3 reads TGTGCCAGCAGCTTTAGTACAGGGGCCTACGAGCAGTACTTC. Translated, it gives CASSFSTGAYEQYF.

This clone was seen a single time. V and J are TRBV14 and TRBJ1-5; possibly TRBD1 for D (6 bases). V lost 3 bases and J 7 bases, leaving 10 bases between the germline ends. Germline-derived CDR1 and CDR2 are SGHDN and FVKESK. This CDR3 is built from 13 residues. CDR3 in amino acids: CASSHNQGQPQHF. DNA for the CDR3: TGTGCCAGCAGCCATAACCAGGGGCAGCCCCAGCATTTT.

The chain couples TRBV9 to TRBJ2-7; TRBD1 agrees at 7 bases. V was pared by 7 bases and J by 0 bases, with 7 bases of the junction left unmatched. The V gene's germline CDR1 is SGDLS and CDR2 YYNGEE. CDR3 length: 14 residues. This chain's CDR3 is CASARGLSSYEQYF. DNA of the CDR3: TGTGCCAGCGCTAGGGGGCTCTCCTCCTACGAGCAGTACTTC.

The V gene is TRBV2, the J gene TRBJ1-6; D call uncertain. CDR3 length: 15 residues. Trimming took off 6 bases at V and 4 bases at J, with 13 bases between the two ends. CDR1 SNHLY and CDR2 FYNNEI come from the germline V gene. The CDR3 region has the DNA TGTGCCAGCAGGACTGACGAGGGATATAATTCACCCCTCCACTTT. It translates to CASRTDEGYNSPLHF.

This chain links TRBV3-1 (or the pseudogene TRBV3-2) with TRBJ2-3; possible D gene TRBD1, 5 bases. CDR3 length: 12 amino acids. Deletions cut 4 bases from V and 7 bases from J, with 9 bases between. CDR1 LGHDT and CDR2 YNNKEL come from the germline V gene (reference sequence). The CDR3 sequence: CASSLTAHTQYF. CDR3 nucleotide sequence: TGTGCCAGCAGCCTGACAGCTCATACGCAGTATTTT.

The chain joins TRBV5-4 to TRBJ1-6, with D possibly matching TRBD1 (5 bases). The CDR3 runs to 14 residues. V was trimmed by 5 bases and J by 10 bases, leaving 16 bases between them. The germline CDR1 and CDR2 sequences are SGHNT and YYREEE (reference sequence). The CDR3 reads CASREGTPFSPLHF. CDR3 sequence (DNA): TGTGCCAGCAGGGAAGGGACCCCTTTCTCACCCCTCCACTTT.

The V call is TRBV7-2, the J call TRBJ2-7; D might be TRBD2 (6 bases). V was shortened by 1 base and J by 3 bases, with 10 bases between the two germline ends. The CDR3 covers 14 residues. Per the germline V gene, CDR1 is SGHTA and CDR2 is FQGNSA. The DNA of the CDR3 is TGTGCCAGCAGCTTAGGGAGGGGTCTCTACGAGCAGTACTTC. Translating gives CASSLGRGLYEQYF.